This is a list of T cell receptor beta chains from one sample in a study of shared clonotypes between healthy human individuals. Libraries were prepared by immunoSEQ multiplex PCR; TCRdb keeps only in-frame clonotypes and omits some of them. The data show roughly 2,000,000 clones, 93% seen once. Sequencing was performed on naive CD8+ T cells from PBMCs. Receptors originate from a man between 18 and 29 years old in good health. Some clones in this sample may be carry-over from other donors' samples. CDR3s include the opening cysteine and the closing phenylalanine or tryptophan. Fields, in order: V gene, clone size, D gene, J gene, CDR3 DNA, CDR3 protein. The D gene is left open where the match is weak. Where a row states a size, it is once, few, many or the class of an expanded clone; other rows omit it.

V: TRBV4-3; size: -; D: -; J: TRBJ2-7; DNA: TGCGCCAGCAGCCAAGAGAGTGTCGCGGACAGCGGCTACGAGCAGTACTTC; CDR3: CASSQESVADSGYEQYF
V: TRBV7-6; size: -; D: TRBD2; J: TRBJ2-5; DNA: TGTGCCAGCAGCTTAGCCCACCTGACTAGCGGGTCTCAAGAGACCCAGTACTTC; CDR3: CASSLAHLTSGSQETQYF
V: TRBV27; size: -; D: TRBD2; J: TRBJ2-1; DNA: TGTGCCAGCAGTAGAGGGACTAGCCCCAGGGAGCAGTTCTTC; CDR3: CASSRGTSPREQFF
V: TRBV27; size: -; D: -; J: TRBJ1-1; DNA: TGTGCCAGCAGTCAACTCCCGACTGGGAACACTGAAGCTTTCTTT; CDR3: CASSQLPTGNTEAFF
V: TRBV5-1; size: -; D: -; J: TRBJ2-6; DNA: TGCGCCAGCAGCCCCGCAAGGGTGGGGTCTGGGGCCAACGTCCTGACTTTC; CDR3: CASSPARVGSGANVLTF
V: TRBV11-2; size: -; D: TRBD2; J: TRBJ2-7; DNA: TGTGCCAGCAGCCAGGTTGGAGCGGGGGTAGGGAACGAGCAGTACTTC; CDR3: CASSQVGAGVGNEQYF
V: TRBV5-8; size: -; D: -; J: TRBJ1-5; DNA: TGTGCCAGCAGCTTGGGACACAGCAATCAGCCCCAGCATTTT; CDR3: CASSLGHSNQPQHF
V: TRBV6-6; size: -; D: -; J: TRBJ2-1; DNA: TGTGCCAGCAGTTACTCGACTGGGGAAGGTGAGCAGTTCTTC; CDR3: CASSYSTGEGEQFF
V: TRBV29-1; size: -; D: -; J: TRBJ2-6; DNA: TGCAGCGTCATCGACTCTGGGGCCAACGTCCTGACTTTC; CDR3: CSVIDSGANVLTF
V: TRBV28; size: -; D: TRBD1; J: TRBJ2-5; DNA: TGTGCCATCCTACCATTGGAGACAGGGGCTTATCGGGAGACCCAGTACTTC; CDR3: CAILPLETGAYRETQYF
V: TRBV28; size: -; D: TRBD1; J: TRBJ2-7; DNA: TGTGCCAGCACCCTGGGGACAGTAAACTACGAGCAGTACTTC; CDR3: CASTLGTVNYEQYF
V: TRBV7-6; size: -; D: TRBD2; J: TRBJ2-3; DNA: TGTGCCAGCAGCACGACTAGCGGGAGCGCAGATACGCAGTATTTT; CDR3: CASSTTSGSADTQYF
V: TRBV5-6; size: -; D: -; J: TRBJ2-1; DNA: TGTGCCAGCAGCTTCGGGACCACTCAAGAGTTCTTC; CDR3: CASSFGTTQEFF
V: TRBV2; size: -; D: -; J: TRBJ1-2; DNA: TGTGCCAGCAGTGACGAGGGAGTCGGCTACACCTTC; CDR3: CASSDEGVGYTF
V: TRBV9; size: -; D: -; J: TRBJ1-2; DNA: TGTGCCAGCAGCGGCCGGTTGGGGACCGTTTATGGCTACACCTTC; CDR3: CASSGRLGTVYGYTF
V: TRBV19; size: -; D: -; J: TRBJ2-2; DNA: TGTGCCAGTAGTATAGAGGGTTACACCGGGGAGCTGTTTTTT; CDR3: CASSIEGYTGELFF
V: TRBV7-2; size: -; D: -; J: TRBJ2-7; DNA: TGTGCCAGCAGCTCCGCCAGTTTGGAGCAGTACTTC; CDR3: CASSSASLEQYF
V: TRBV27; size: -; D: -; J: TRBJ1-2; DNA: TGTGCCAGCAAGCTTCGATCTCCATCACTAAGTCGGAGCTATGGCTACACCTTC; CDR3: CASKLRSPSLSRSYGYTF
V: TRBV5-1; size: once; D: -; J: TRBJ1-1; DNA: TGCGCCAGCAGCTTGGGCAGACAGGTCGAAGCTTTCTTT; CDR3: CASSLGRQVEAFF
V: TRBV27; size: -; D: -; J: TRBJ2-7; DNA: TGTGCCAGCAGTTCGGGACGGACATACGAGCAGTACTTC; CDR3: CASSSGRTYEQYF
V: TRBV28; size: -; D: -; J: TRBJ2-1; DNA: TGTGCCAGCAGCCTCGGAGGGAATGAGCAGTTCTTC; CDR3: CASSLGGNEQFF
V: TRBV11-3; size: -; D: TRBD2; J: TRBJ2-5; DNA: TGTGCCAGCAGCTTAGGTCGCCTAGCGGGAGGTGAGACCCAGTACTTC; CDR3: CASSLGRLAGGETQYF
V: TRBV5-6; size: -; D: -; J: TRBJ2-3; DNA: TGTGCCAGCCATTTATCTCGGGTCGCTAGCACAGATACGCAGTATTTT; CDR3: CASHLSRVASTDTQYF
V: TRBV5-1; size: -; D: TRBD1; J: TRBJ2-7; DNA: TGCGCCAGCAGCGGGACAGCCCCTGGGCCCCTTCCCTACGAGCAGTACTTC; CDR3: CASSGTAPGPLPYEQYF
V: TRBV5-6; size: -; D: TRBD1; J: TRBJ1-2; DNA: TGTGCCAGCAGCTCGGGACAGAGATATGGCTACACCTTC; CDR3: CASSSGQRYGYTF
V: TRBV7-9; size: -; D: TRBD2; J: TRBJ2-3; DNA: TGTGCCAGCAGCCCCCAGGCGGGAGACACAGATACGCAGTATTTT; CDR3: CASSPQAGDTDTQYF
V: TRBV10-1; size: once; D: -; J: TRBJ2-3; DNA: TGCGCCAGCAGTGAGTCGACAGCAGATACGCAGTATTTT; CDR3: CASSESTADTQYF
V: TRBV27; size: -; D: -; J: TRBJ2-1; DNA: TGTGCCAGCGGGGGAGGTGAGCAGTTCTTC; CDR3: CASGGGEQFF
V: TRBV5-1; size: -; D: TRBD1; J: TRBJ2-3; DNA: TGCGCCAGCAGCCCGGGACAGCCCACAGATACGCAGTATTTT; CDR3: CASSPGQPTDTQYF
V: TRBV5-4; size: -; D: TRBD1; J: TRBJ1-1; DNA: TGTGCCAGCAGCTTGGGACAGGGGACGAACACTGAAGCTTTCTTT; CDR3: CASSLGQGTNTEAFF
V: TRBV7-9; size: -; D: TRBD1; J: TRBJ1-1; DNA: TGTGCCAGCAGCTCTAGGGACAGGGTGAGGACTGAAGCTTTCTTT; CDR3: CASSSRDRVRTEAFF
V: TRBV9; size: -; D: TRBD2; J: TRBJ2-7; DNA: TGTGCCAGCAGCCTCGGACTAGCGGGCGAGCAGTACTTC; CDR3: CASSLGLAGEQYF
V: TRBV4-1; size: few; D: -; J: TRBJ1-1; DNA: TGCGCCAGCAGCAGGGCGTTGAACACTGAAGCTTTCTTT; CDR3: CASSRALNTEAFF
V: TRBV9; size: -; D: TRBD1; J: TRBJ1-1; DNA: TGTGCCAGCAGCGGGAGGACAGGGGAAGTTTTCACTGAAGCTTTCTTT; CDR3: CASSGRTGEVFTEAFF
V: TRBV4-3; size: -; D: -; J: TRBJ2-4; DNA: TGCGCCAGCAGCCAAGGACGGAAAGCCAAAAACATTCAGTACTTC; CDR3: CASSQGRKAKNIQYF
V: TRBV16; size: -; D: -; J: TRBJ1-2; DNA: TGTGCCAGCAGCCAATCGAGGACGGCCTCTATGGGCTACACCTTC; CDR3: CASSQSRTASMGYTF
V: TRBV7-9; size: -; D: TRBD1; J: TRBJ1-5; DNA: TGTGCCAGCAGCTTAGAGGGCAGGGGGCAGTTAAATCAGCCCCAGCATTTT; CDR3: CASSLEGRGQLNQPQHF
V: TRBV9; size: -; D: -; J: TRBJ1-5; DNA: TGTGCCAGCATCGGTCAAAGGAGGAGCAATCAGCCCCAGCATTTT; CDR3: CASIGQRRSNQPQHF
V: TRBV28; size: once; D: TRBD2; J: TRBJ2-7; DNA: TGTGCCAGCACCACCGTCGGGACTACCTACGAGCAGTACTTC; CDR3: CASTTVGTTYEQYF
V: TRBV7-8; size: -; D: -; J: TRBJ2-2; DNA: TGTGCCAGCTTTAATTTTCCAGGGACGAACACCGGGGAGCTGTTTTTT; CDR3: CASFNFPGTNTGELFF